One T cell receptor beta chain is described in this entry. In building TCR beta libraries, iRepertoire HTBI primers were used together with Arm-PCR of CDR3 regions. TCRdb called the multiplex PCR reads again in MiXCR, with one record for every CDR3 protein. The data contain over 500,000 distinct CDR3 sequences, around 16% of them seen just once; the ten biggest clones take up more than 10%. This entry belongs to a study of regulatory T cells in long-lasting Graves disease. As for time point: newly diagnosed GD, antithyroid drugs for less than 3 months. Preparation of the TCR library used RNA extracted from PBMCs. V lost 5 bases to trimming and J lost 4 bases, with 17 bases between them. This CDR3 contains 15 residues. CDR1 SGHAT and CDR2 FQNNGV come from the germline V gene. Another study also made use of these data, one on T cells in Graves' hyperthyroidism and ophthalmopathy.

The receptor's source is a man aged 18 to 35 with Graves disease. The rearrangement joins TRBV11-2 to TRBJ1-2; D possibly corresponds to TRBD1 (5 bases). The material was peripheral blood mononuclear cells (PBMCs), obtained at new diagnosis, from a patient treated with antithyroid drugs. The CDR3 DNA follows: TGTGCCAGCAGCCAACTCGACAGTATGCTCTATGGCTACACCTTC. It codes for CASSQLDSMLYGYTF.